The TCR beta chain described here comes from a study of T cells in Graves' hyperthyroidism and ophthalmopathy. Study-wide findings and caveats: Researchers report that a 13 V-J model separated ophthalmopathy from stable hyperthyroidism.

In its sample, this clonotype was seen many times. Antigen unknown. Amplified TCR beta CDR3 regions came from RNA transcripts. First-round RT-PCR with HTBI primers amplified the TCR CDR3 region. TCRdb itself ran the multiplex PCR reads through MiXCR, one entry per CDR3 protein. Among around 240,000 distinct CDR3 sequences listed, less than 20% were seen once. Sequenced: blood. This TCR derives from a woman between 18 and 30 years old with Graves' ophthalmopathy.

CDR3 in DNA: TGCGCCAGCAGAGAACGGGGAGCCGAGCAGTACTTC. It codes for CASRERGAEQYF. The chain carries TRBV5-1 and TRBJ2-7, with D tentatively TRBD2 (5 bases). V was clipped by 5 bases and J by 6 bases, with 12 bases between them. The germline V gene has CDR1 SGHRS and CDR2 YFSETQ. The length of the CDR3 is 12 residues.